This T cell receptor beta chain was profiled in a study of Graves' ophthalmopathy and Graves' hyperthyroidism. Overall study context: Ahead of any treatment, peripheral blood was obtained at the initial diagnosis. Study outcomes and limitations: The 13-signature model separated ophthalmopathy from stable hyperthyroidism at 85% to 90% sensitivity and nearly 83% specificity.

The germline CDR1 and CDR2 sequences are SGHTA and FQGNSA. V gave up 1 base and J gave up 1 base; unmatched junction bases: 4. There are 17 residues in the CDR3. This clonotype was found many times. As yet, its antigen is unknown. TCR beta CDR3 amplification used RNA transcripts. HTBI primers were used in a first-round RT-PCR, which preceded a second-round multiplex PCR. TCRdb re-called the multiplex PCR reads with MiXCR, one entry per CDR3 protein. The sample includes roughly 300,000 distinct CDR3 sequences, 17% seen only once; the top ten take approximately 13%. The chain employs TRBV7-2 and TRBJ2-5; 12 bases line up with TRBD2. The TCR comes from an adult man with Graves' ophthalmopathy. The sequencing sample was made of peripheral blood. CDR3 sequence (DNA): TGTGCCAGCAGCTTAGTTTGGACTAGCGGGACCCAAGAGACCCAGTACTTC. This gives the protein CASSLVWTSGTQETQYF.